This note documents a single TCR beta chain sequence. The sample comes from a study of blood T cell repertoires in COVID-19. Background on the study: Acute and convalescent COVID-19 samples came from the United States, Italy and Spain. Sample material is recorded as cDNA or gDNA derived from T cells, B-cell-depleted T cells, or PBMCs.

V was cut by 4 bases and J by 2 bases, with 14 bases left in between. Germline lookup yields CDR1 KGHDR and CDR2 SFDVKD. This CDR3 is built from 15 residues. In the study's own analysis: By means of reference gene primer amplification, nucleated cell counts were estimated. Measured with immunoSEQ multiplex PCR; TCRdb has only the in-frame clones, and not every one. V, J and clone size reflect that table, while D and trimming were determined from the DNA. The table has approximately 20,000 clones, around 86% seen once. The sample was peripheral blood. J is TRBJ2-7 and V is TRBV24-1, with D possibly TRBD2 on 5 matching bases. This TCR came from a man in his 70s with acute or convalescent COVID-19. Written as DNA, the CDR3 is TGTGCCACCAGTGACCTGGGAGTCCCGACCTACGAGCAGTACTTC. It yields the protein CATSDLGVPTYEQYF.